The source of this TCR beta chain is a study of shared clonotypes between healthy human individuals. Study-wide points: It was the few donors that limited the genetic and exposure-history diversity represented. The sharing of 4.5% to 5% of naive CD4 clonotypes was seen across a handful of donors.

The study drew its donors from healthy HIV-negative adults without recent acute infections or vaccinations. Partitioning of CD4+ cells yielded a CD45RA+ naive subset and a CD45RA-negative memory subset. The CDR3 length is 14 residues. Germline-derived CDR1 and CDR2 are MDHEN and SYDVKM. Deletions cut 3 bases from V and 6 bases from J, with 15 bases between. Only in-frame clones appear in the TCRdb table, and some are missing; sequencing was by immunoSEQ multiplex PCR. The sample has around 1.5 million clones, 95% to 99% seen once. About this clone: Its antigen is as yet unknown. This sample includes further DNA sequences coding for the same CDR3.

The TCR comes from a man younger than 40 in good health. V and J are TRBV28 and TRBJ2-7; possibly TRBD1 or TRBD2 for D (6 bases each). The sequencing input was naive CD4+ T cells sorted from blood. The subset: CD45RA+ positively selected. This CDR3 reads CASSLDRGGLEQYF. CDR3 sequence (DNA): TGTGCCAGCAGTTTGGACAGAGGGGGACTCGAGCAGTACTTC.